This T cell receptor beta chain was recorded in a study of identical twins. Points from the study as a whole: Twin sharing of out-of-frame TCR alpha was underestimated by models in monozygotic pairs.

V was trimmed by 2 bases and J by 5 bases, leaving 16 bases between them. Germline CDR1 reads MGHRA; CDR2 reads YSYEKL. The CDR3 sequence is 15 residues long. Details on this clonotype: Antigen specificity is unknown.

Via MiXCR, TCRdb re-called the 5' RACE reads, giving one row per CDR3 protein. The table records around 490,000 distinct CDR3 sequences, 20% to 25% of them present only once. The same sample was also used in a study of yellow fever vaccine responses in identical twins. That work adds: Reportedly, the T cell response mounted by twins to vaccine seemed partly convergent, partly personalized.

V usage is TRBV4-1 and J usage is TRBJ2-7; tentatively, D is TRBD1 (6 bases). The TCR comes from a woman between 18 and 29 years old in good health. The specimen was CD4+ T cells sorted from blood. CDR3 loop: CASSQTHFGGDEQYF. In DNA, the CDR3 is TGCGCCAGCAGCCAAACACACTTTGGGGGCGACGAGCAGTACTTC.